These 9 T cell receptor beta chains were sequenced from one sample in a study of early T cells in non-severe SARS-CoV-2 infection. TCRdb processed the 5' RACE reads anew with MiXCR; each CDR3 protein has one entry. Here the sample spans some 63,000 distinct CDR3 sequences, 10% to 15% being singletons. Material for sequencing was whole blood. These receptor sequences come from an adult who was a healthcare worker with PCR-confirmed SARS-CoV-2 infection or an uninfected control (not recorded which).

This clonotype was observed many times. V gene TRBV7-6 combines with J gene TRBJ1-1; 8 bases map to TRBD1. CDR1 is SGHVS and CDR2 is FNYEAQ in the germline V gene. The CDR3 loop spans 14 amino acids. V lost 5 bases, J lost 4 bases, and 6 bases stayed unmatched. The CDR3 bases are TGTGCCAGCAGCGCCCAGGGGGCGGTCACTGAAGCTTTCTTT. Its translation: CASSAQGAVTEAFF. Full variable domain (outside the CDR3, taken from reference TRBV7-6 and TRBJ1-1): GAGVSQSPRYKVTKRGQDVALRCDPISGHVSLYWYRQALGQGPEFLTYFNYEAQQDKSGLPNDRFSAERPEGSISTLTIQRTEQRDSAMYRCASSAQGAVTEAFFGQGTRLTVV.

There are a few counts of this clonotype. The chain is built from TRBV4-2 and TRBJ2-3; no definite D call. Deletions cut 0 bases from V and 0 bases from J, with 13 bases between. This CDR3 is 17 amino acids long. Germline assignment: CDR1 LGHNA and CDR2 YNFKEQ. The CDR3 reads CASSQDLERVSTDTQYF. In DNA form, the CDR3 reads TGTGCCAGCAGCCAAGATCTCGAACGGGTTAGCACAGATACGCAGTATTTT.

Concerning this clonotype: Given a much more abundant clone one base away, this may be a read error. The chain is built from TRBV7-9 and TRBJ1-2, with D possibly matching TRBD1 (5 bases). There are 11 residues in the CDR3. Germline V gene lookup returns CDR1 SEHNR and CDR2 FQNEAQ (reference sequence). The CDR3 coding sequence is TGTGCCAGCACCCGACAGTATGTCTACACCTTC. It is translated as CASTRQYVYTF.

This clonotype was seen at least ten times. The J gene is TRBJ2-3, the V gene TRBV27; 9 positions match TRBD1. The V segment lost 6 bases and the J segment 4 bases; nucleotides outside the gene matches: 17. The V gene's germline CDR1 is MNHEY and CDR2 SMNVEV (reference sequence). The CDR3 sequence is 18 residues long. The DNA for the CDR3 is TGTGCCAGCAGCAGTTTCCTCCCGGACAGGGGTTTCGCAGATACGCAGTATTTT. Its translation is CASSSFLPDRGFADTQYF.

This sequence joins TRBV12-3 or TRBV12-4 and TRBJ2-1; the match to TRBD2 covers 10 bases. The CDR3 length is 21 residues. With V trimmed by 5 bases and J by 1 base, 20 bases remained unmatched. CDR3 region: CASSPTGERGGVLVSYNEQFF. In nucleotides, the CDR3 is TGTGCCAGCAGTCCCACCGGGGAGCGGGGGGGCGTTTTGGTATCCTACAATGAGCAGTTCTTC.

The chain's CDR3 is CATGTGNQPQHF. CDR3 coding DNA: TGTGCCACCGGTACAGGCAATCAGCCCCAGCATTTT. The chain is built from TRBV15 and TRBJ1-5; D not certain. Germline-derived CDR1 and CDR2 are LNHNV and YYDKDF (reference sequence). V was cut by 8 bases and J by 2 bases, with 7 bases left in between. The CDR3 has 12 residues.

This clonotype showed up many times. The rearrangement uses TRBV9 and TRBJ2-2; D assignment may be TRBD1 or TRBD2 (6 bases each). V was clipped by 0 bases and J by 2 bases, with 14 bases between them. Germline assignment: CDR1 SGDLS and CDR2 YYNGEE. The CDR3 covers 17 residues. The CDR3 DNA follows: TGTGCCAGCAGCGTAGAAGCCGGGGGCTCAAACACCGGGGAGCTGTTTTTT. It specifies CASSVEAGGSNTGELFF.

The V gene is TRBV5-1, the J gene TRBJ2-7; D tentatively fits TRBD1 or TRBD2 (5 bases each). Germline V lookup: CDR1 SGHRS, CDR2 YFSETQ. V gave up 4 bases and J gave up 3 bases, with 14 bases separating them. The CDR3 sequence is 14 residues long. Here the CDR3 reads CASSLSGTYYEQYF. The CDR3 DNA is TGCGCCAGCAGCCTCTCCGGGACGTACTACGAGCAGTACTTC.

This clonotype was recorded at least ten times. The CDR3 DNA follows: TGTGCCAGCAGCTTCCAAACGTTCCAGGGCACAGATACGCAGTATTTT. Translating gives CASSFQTFQGTDTQYF. The rearrangement links TRBV11-2 to TRBJ2-3; D uncertain. Germline CDR1 and CDR2: SGHAT and FQNNGV. This CDR3 is 16 amino acids long. V gave up 3 bases and J gave up 1 base, with 14 bases separating them.